This T cell receptor beta chain was identified during a study of spatial heterogeneity in lung cancer. Study background: Detected sequences consistently included more beta-chain ones than alpha-chain ones.

This clonotype has ten or more counts. Its antigen remains unknown. The V segment lost 4 bases and the J segment 5 bases; nucleotides outside the gene matches: 7. The germline CDR1 and CDR2 sequences are SGHRS and YFSETQ. The CDR3 length is 15 residues. Study-level results: Counts that tracked tumor mutation counts were those of expanded intratumoral alpha and beta TCRs.

TCRdb re-derived calls from the 5' RACE reads in MiXCR, one entry per CDR3 protein. The table has 10,000 to 15,000 distinct CDR3 sequences, 6% to 7% seen once. Time point denoted: sample taken at primary tumor resection. This TCR derives from a female donor with early-stage non-small cell lung cancer. The sample in question was lung tumor tissue, obtained at surgery. The gene calls are TRBV5-1 and TRBJ2-3; TRBD2 agrees at 10 bases. The CDR3 nucleotides are TGCGCCAGCAGCGGAGCGGGAGGGCCAGTAGATACGCAGTATTTT. It encodes CASSGAGGPVDTQYF.